These 7 T cell receptor beta chains share one sample of origin, sequenced in a study of OX40 agonist ivuxolimab in advanced cancers. This table comes from immunoSEQ multiplex PCR, and its TCRdb copy is limited to in-frame clones, with some not included. The table lists tens of thousands of clones, roughly 90% of them singletons. Sequencing was performed on CD4+ or CD8+ T cells sorted from blood, taken in a trial of the OX40 agonist ivuxolimab. The receptors were sampled from an adult with an advanced solid tumor such as melanoma, head and neck, liver or kidney cancer.

The chain has TRBV27 and TRBJ1-6; 9 nucleotides match TRBD1. This CDR3 comprises 15 residues. Trimming removed 2 bases from V and 10 bases from J; junction bases left unmatched: 6. CDR1 is MNHEY, CDR2 SMNVEV, per germline (reference sequence). This chain's CDR3 is CASSLTGQGGSPLHF. CDR3 in DNA: TGTGCCAGCAGTTTAACGGGACAGGGAGGCTCACCCCTCCACTTT.

The rearrangement links TRBV10-2 to TRBJ2-1, with TRBD2 matching over 7 bases. The CDR3 extends over 15 amino acids. The V and J ends lost 6 bases and 8 bases, in that order; junction bases with no gene match: 13. In germline, CDR1 is WSHSY, CDR2 SAAADI. CDR3 sequence reads: CASSGLGGPSDEQFF. The CDR3 DNA follows: TGCGCCAGCAGCGGCCTGGGAGGGCCCTCAGATGAGCAGTTCTTC.

This chain links TRBV28 with TRBJ1-5; D is unclear. The CDR3 sequence is 14 residues long. Germline assignment: CDR1 MDHEN and CDR2 SYDVKM. V lost 1 base, J lost 2 bases, and 6 bases lay in between. The CDR3 nucleotides are TGTGCCAGCAGTTTATCGCGTGGCAATCAGCCCCAGCATTTT. Encoded protein: CASSLSRGNQPQHF.

This clone was detected once. The V call is TRBV25-1, the J call TRBJ2-2; D uncertain. The CDR3 has 13 residues. V was trimmed by 6 bases and J by 5 bases, leaving 10 bases between them. In germline, CDR1 is MGHDK, CDR2 SYGVNS. Here the CDR3 reads CASSPSRTGELFF. The DNA for the CDR3 is TGTGCCAGCAGCCCCTCTAGGACCGGGGAGCTGTTTTTT.

J is TRBJ1-2 and V is TRBV4-1; D unclear. V was pared by 4 bases and J by 4 bases, with 13 bases between. The CDR3 has 14 residues. Germline V lookup: CDR1 MGHRA, CDR2 YSYEKL. The CDR3 loop is CASSPIAGIYGYTF. The CDR3 DNA sequence: TGCGCCAGCAGCCCGATTGCGGGGATCTATGGCTACACCTTC.

The V call is TRBV9, the J call TRBJ2-2; 8 bases agree with TRBD2. The length of the CDR3 is 15 residues. The germline V gene encodes CDR1 SGDLS and CDR2 YYNGEE. Trimming removed 4 bases from V and 10 bases from J; junction bases left unmatched: 12. CDR3 loop: CASSPPGAGGEELFF. CDR3 sequence (DNA): TGTGCCAGCAGCCCCCCAGGGGCGGGAGGAGAGGAGCTGTTTTTT.

This clone was counted a single time. This chain uses TRBV6-4 with TRBJ2-3; TRBD2 matches at 10 bases. Losses at the gene ends were 0 bases for V and 4 bases for J; bases not matched to a gene: 1. The CDR3 consists of 15 residues. Germline V CDR1 and CDR2: MRHNA, SNTAGT. The CDR3 coding sequence is TGTGCCAGCAGTGACTCAGCGGGAGGGCCAGATACGCAGTATTTT. It specifies CASSDSAGGPDTQYF.